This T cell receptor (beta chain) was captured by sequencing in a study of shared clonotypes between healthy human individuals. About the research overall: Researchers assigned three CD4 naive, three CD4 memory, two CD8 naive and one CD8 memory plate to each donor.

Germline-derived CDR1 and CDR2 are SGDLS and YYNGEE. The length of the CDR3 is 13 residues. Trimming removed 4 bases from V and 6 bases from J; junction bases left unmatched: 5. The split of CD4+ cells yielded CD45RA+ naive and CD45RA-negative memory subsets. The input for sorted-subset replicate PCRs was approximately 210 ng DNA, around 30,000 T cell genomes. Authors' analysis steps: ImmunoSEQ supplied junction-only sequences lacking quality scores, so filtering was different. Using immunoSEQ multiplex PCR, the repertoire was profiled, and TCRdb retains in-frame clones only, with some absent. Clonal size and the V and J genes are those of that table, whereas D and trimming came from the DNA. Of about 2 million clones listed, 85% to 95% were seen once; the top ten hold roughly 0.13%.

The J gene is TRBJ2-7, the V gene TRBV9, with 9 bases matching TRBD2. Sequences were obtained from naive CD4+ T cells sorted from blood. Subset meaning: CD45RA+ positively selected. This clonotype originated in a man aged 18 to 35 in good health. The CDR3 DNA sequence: TGTGCCAGCAGCTCGGGACTAGCAATCGAGCAGTACTTC. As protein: CASSSGLAIEQYF. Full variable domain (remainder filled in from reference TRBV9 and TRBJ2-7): DSGVTQTPKHLITATGQRVTLRCSPRSGDLSVYWYQQSLDQGLQFLIQYYNGEERAKGNILERFSAQQFPDLHSELNLSSLELGDSALYFCASSSGLAIEQYFGPGTRLTVT.